One TCR beta chain is described in this entry. What it binds is not known. This CDR3 is 15 amino acids long. Germline V lookup: CDR1 LGHNA, CDR2 YNFKEQ. The ends were cut back, 1 base at V and 9 bases at J, with 16 bases in the middle. Time point: pretreatment peripheral blood. This sample was taken from a study of PD-L1 blockade in urothelial cancer. About the research overall: Bladder-origin urothelial cancer in males covered about 90% of the roughly 30 patients. Counts from blood samples showed a median of roughly 140,000 T cells. Blood underwent analysis 3 weeks (second dose) and 6 weeks after treatment began.

Profiling relied on immunoSEQ multiplex PCR, and the TCRdb table lists in-frame clones only, not all of them. The table includes about 87,000 clones, more than 80% detected once. Study-wide findings and caveats: Expansion of tumor-associated blood clones at 3 weeks was greater in durable-benefit patients.

The chain is built from TRBV4-2 and TRBJ2-1; no definite D call. The material was PBMCs, obtained around atezolizumab (anti-PD-L1) treatment. This sequence was found in a woman aged 80 or older with urothelial cancer. The CDR3 loop is CASSQGSPSVPEQFF. CDR3 in DNA: TGTGCCAGCAGCCAAGGTAGCCCCTCCGTACCTGAGCAGTTCTTC.